The clone carrying this T cell receptor (beta chain) was observed a handful of times. Its target is not known. This specimen belongs to a study of cytomegalovirus exposure and HLA in healthy donors. Study-level information: Unique TCR beta sequences numbering some 120 million came from about 180 million T cells in an earlier analysis.

The PCR was carried out with 60 Vbeta primers and 13 Jbeta primers. The table came from immunoSEQ multiplex PCR; TCRdb's copy has only in-frame clones and leaves some out. This repertoire shows about 95,000 clones, 60% to 80% found once; its top ten account for about 15%. Donors in the study were healthy people who gave bone marrow. Study outcomes and limitations: As a later analysis showed, a missense DCLRE1C variant was linked to trimming of TCR beta V- and J-genes. In a later analysis, 15,000 to 20,000 TCR beta sequences were associated with HLA alleles at 0.05 false discovery rate.

The length of the CDR3 is 14 residues. Trimming left V 5 bases short and J 0 bases short, with 10 bases between. Per the germline V gene, CDR1 is MNHEY and CDR2 is SMNVEV (reference sequence). The rearrangement links TRBV27 to TRBJ1-1, with D possibly being TRBD1 (5 bases). The sample was PBMCs. The sequence was obtained from a woman in her forties or fifties in good health and CMV-seropositive. The CDR3: CASSVTALNTEAFF. The CDR3, as DNA: TGTGCCAGCAGTGTGACAGCTCTGAACACTGAAGCTTTCTTT.